One sample yielded the 9 T cell receptor beta chains listed below, sequenced in a study of blood T cell repertoires in COVID-19. The assay was immunoSEQ multiplex PCR, and TCRdb's table has in-frame clones only and misses some. The sample has roughly 260,000 clones; 75% to 90% are singletons. The sequenced sample was PBMCs or T cells enriched from blood (not recorded which). Receptors were obtained from a woman aged 50 to 60 who had recovered from COVID-19.

Concerning this clone itself: This specimen includes other DNA sequences encoding the same CDR3. The V and J genes are TRBV28 and TRBJ2-7; 10 bases fit TRBD1. The trim removed 6 bases at V and 2 bases at J, leaving 7 bases unmatched. The CDR3 spans 15 residues. In germline, CDR1 is MDHEN, CDR2 SYDVKM. In DNA, the CDR3 is TGTGCCAGCAGCCCCCCCGGGACAGGGGCCTACGAGCAGTACTTC. Its protein product is CASSPPGTGAYEQYF.

J is TRBJ1-6 and V is TRBV11-2; D might be TRBD1 (5 bases). Germline V CDR1 and CDR2: SGHAT, FQNNGV. The V end was cut by 0 bases, the J end by 6 bases, with 9 bases between. This CDR3 has 15 amino acids. CDR3 loop: CASSLDPTVNSPLHF. CDR3 DNA sequence: TGTGCCAGCAGCTTAGATCCGACAGTTAATTCACCCCTCCACTTT. Looking up the rest from reference TRBV11-2 and TRBJ1-6 gives the full variable domain: EAGVAQSPRYKIIEKRQSVAFWCNPISGHATLYWYQQILGQGPKLLIQFQNNGVVDDSQLPKDRFSAERLKGVDSTLKIQPAKLEDSAVYLCASSLDPTVNSPLHFGNGTRLTVT.

This clone has just one count. The rearrangement uses TRBV2 and TRBJ2-3; 8 bases are a match to TRBD2. Trimming took 3 bases from V and 6 from J; bases not matched to a gene: 14. Germline V lookup: CDR1 SNHLY, CDR2 FYNNEI. The CDR3 is made up of 17 amino acids. CDR3 nucleotides: TGTGCCAGCAGTGAGGGCGGGAGGAATCTCGGGAGCGATACGCAGTATTTT. Protein: CASSEGGRNLGSDTQYF.

The V and J genes are TRBV2 and TRBJ1-6; 7 positions agree with TRBD1. V trimming: 8 bases; J trimming: 5 bases; junction bases outside the gene matches: 18. This CDR3 comprises 18 residues. Germline values: CDR1 SNHLY, CDR2 FYNNEI. The CDR3 DNA reads as TGTGCCAGCGGTTGGCGTCCGGGACAGAGCTTTAATAATTCACCCCTCCACTTT. Translated, it gives CASGWRPGQSFNNSPLHF.

V is TRBV12-3 or TRBV12-4 and J is TRBJ2-1; 8 bases are shared with TRBD1. There are 12 residues in the CDR3. The V gene end was trimmed by 2 bases and the J gene end by 14 bases; junction bases not matched to a gene: 5. The CDR3 loop is CASSLRTGSKFF. The CDR3 nucleotides read TGTGCCAGCAGTTTACGGACAGGGAGTAAGTTCTTC.

The chain couples TRBV5-6 to TRBJ1-2; D is perhaps TRBD1 (5 bases). Germline V gene lookup returns CDR1 SGHDT and CDR2 YYEEEE. The length of the CDR3 is 14 residues. Trimming pared 4 bases from V and 7 bases from J, leaving 17 bases between. The CDR3 protein is CASSKGQGMAGYTF. The CDR3 DNA follows: TGTGCCAGCAGCAAGGGGCAGGGAATGGCTGGCTACACCTTC.

On this clone: Other nucleotide sequences from this sample produce the same CDR3. V usage is TRBV18 and J usage is TRBJ1-5; D unresolved. This CDR3 has 13 residues. Trimming took off 3 bases at V and 3 bases at J, with 6 bases between the two ends. Germline values: CDR1 KGHSH, CDR2 LQKENI. Here the CDR3 DNA reads TGTGCCAGCTCACCGTACTCCAATCAGCCCCAGCATTTT. This gives the protein CASSPYSNQPQHF.

This clone occurred once. The chain combines TRBV28 with TRBJ2-3, with 13 bases lining up with TRBD2. This CDR3 has 17 residues. Germline loops: CDR1 MDHEN, CDR2 SYDVKM. V lost 5 bases to trimming and J lost 3 bases; unmatched junction nucleotides: 8. The chain's CDR3 is CASSQGLAGFRTDTQYF. DNA for the CDR3: TGTGCCAGCAGTCAGGGACTAGCGGGGTTTAGAACAGATACGCAGTATTTT.

This chain connects TRBV5-1 to TRBJ2-1; 14 positions match TRBD2. J lost 6 bases, V lost 7 bases, and 3 bases had no gene match. CDR3 length: 14 residues. Germline lookup yields CDR1 SGHRS and CDR2 YFSETQ. CDR3 nucleotides: TGCGCCAGCGACGGACTAGCGGGAGGCAATGAGCAGTTCTTC. This sequence encodes CASDGLAGGNEQFF.